The 3 T cell receptor beta chains listed next were all sequenced from one sample in a study of CD8+ T cells in alopecia areata. Noted treatment: oral pan-JAK inhibitor, 5-10 mg twice daily. It was cDNA, reverse transcribed from extracted RNA, that served as the sequencing template. The assay was immunoSEQ multiplex PCR, and TCRdb's table has in-frame clones only and misses some. The table records 180,000 or so clones, about 61% of them present only once. Sample: CD4+ T cells sorted from blood, taken between weeks 55 and 65, from a patient treated with tofacitinib. These receptors all come from a human donor with alopecia areata.

This clone was seen only a few times. The CDR3 nucleotides are TGTGCCACCAGCAGAGATGGTGCCTTGGGCTACACCTTC. This sequence encodes CATSRDGALGYTF. The chain employs TRBV15 and TRBJ1-2; D not certain. There are 13 residues in the CDR3. V gave up 0 bases and J gave up 8 bases, with 10 bases separating them. Germline V gene lookup returns CDR1 LNHNV and CDR2 YYDKDF (reference sequence).

The CDR3 is CASRTPNYGYTF. The DNA of the CDR3 is TGTGCCAGCAGGACCCCTAACTATGGCTACACCTTC. V and J are TRBV2 and TRBJ1-2, with D hard to call. With 6 bases removed from V and 0 bases from J, the gap between germline ends came to 5 bases. In germline, CDR1 is SNHLY, CDR2 FYNNEI. The CDR3 has 12 amino acids.

J is TRBJ2-1 and V is TRBV5-1; D may match TRBD1 or TRBD2 (5 bases each). With 1 base removed from V and 2 bases from J, the gap between germline ends came to 7 bases. This CDR3 region has 14 residues. Germline loops: CDR1 SGHRS, CDR2 YFSETQ. CDR3 sequence (DNA): TGCGCCAGCAGCTTGCGGGACGCCTACAATGAGCAGTTCTTC. Translated, it gives CASSLRDAYNEQFF.